One sample yielded the 16 T cell receptor beta chains listed below, sequenced in a study of blood T cell repertoires in COVID-19. Clones were read by immunoSEQ multiplex PCR, and TCRdb kept only the in-frame ones, dropping some. The sample consists of about 59,000 clones, around 83% of them appearing once. Sequenced: peripheral blood. These receptors came from a woman aged 80 or older with acute or convalescent COVID-19.

This clone was recorded only once. V gene TRBV18 combines with J gene TRBJ1-1, with 8 nucleotides matching TRBD1. From germline, CDR1 is KGHSH and CDR2 LQKENI. The CDR3 length is 16 residues. Unmatched junction bases numbered 12, after V lost 8 bases and J lost 1 base. CDR3 region: CASSLGPGTGNTEAFF. The CDR3, as DNA: TGTGCCAGCAGTTTAGGTCCCGGGACAGGGAACACTGAAGCTTTCTTT.

The chain joins TRBV24-1 to TRBJ2-2, with D unclear. Germline V gives CDR1 KGHDR, CDR2 SFDVKD. Trimming removed 9 bases at V and 2 bases at J, with 6 bases between. CDR3 length: 12 residues. The CDR3: CATCGNTGELFF. CDR3 bases: TGTGCCACCTGCGGAAACACCGGGGAGCTGTTTTTT.

V and J are TRBV9 and TRBJ2-3; 8 nucleotides match TRBD1. Germline V CDR1 and CDR2: SGDLS, YYNGEE. The CDR3 is made up of 15 amino acids. V lost 3 bases, J lost 3 bases, and 6 bases stayed unmatched. CDR3 residues: CASSATGARTDTQYF. CDR3 sequence (DNA): TGTGCCAGCAGCGCGACAGGGGCGAGGACAGATACGCAGTATTTT.

Comments on this clone: The germline gene is not matched at one end of the junction; a read error may be the cause. The gene calls are TRBV11-2 and TRBJ2-1; D unresolved. The CDR3 is 14 amino acids. Germline lookup yields CDR1 SGHAT and CDR2 FQNNGV. The CDR3 loop is CASSLEASYNEQFF. In DNA, the CDR3 is TGTGCCAGCAGCCTAGAGGCTTCGTACAATGAGCAGTTCTTC. The full variable domain, with the rest looked up from reference TRBV11-2 and TRBJ2-1, is EAGVAQSPRYKIIEKRQSVAFWCNPISGHATLYWYQQILGQGPKLLIQFQNNGVVDDSQLPKDRFSAERLKGVDSTLKIQPAKLEDSAVYLCASSLEASYNEQFFGPGTRLTVL.

The CDR3 region is CAPIGREGLDEQFF. DNA for the CDR3: TGTGCCCCAATCGGGCGGGAGGGCTTGGATGAGCAGTTCTTC. The chain links TRBV27 to TRBJ2-1; the match to TRBD2 covers 9 bases. J gave up 8 bases and V 11 bases, and 13 bases lay outside the gene matches. The CDR3 has 14 amino acids. Germline lookup yields CDR1 MNHEY and CDR2 SMNVEV (reference sequence).

In this sample, this clone turned up a few times. The J gene is TRBJ1-2, the V gene TRBV6-6; 7 nucleotides match TRBD1. This CDR3 contains 12 residues. The germline V gene encodes CDR1 MNHNY and CDR2 SVGAGI (reference sequence). With 11 bases clipped from V and 5 bases from J, the junction kept 8 bases outside the gene matches. The CDR3 protein is CALSAGGYGYTF. The CDR3 nucleotides read TGTGCCCTGTCGGCAGGGGGGTATGGCTACACCTTC.

The V and J genes are TRBV6-6 and TRBJ2-7; 7 bases are shared with TRBD2. This CDR3 has 13 amino acids. Germline V gives CDR1 MNHNY, CDR2 SVGAGI (reference sequence). J gave up 5 bases and V 2 bases, and 3 bases lay outside the gene matches. For the CDR3, the DNA is TGTGCCAGCAGTTACGGGACTAAAGACGAGCAGTACTTC. Translating gives CASSYGTKDEQYF.

The genes are TRBV9 and TRBJ2-2; 9 nucleotides line up with TRBD2. Germline trimming cut 0 bases from V and 7 bases from J; bases unmatched to any gene: 10. The CDR3 is made up of 17 amino acids. Per the germline V gene, CDR1 is SGDLS and CDR2 is YYNGEE. The CDR3 DNA sequence: TGTGCCAGCAGCGTAGATGGCGGGAGGGCCCGAGTCGGGGAGCTGTTTTTT. As protein: CASSVDGGRARVGELFF.

The chain employs TRBV5-1 and TRBJ2-3, with a tentative D call TRBD1 (6 bases). This CDR3 comprises 15 residues. Germline CDR1 and CDR2: SGHRS and YFSETQ. V shed 0 bases and J shed 11 bases, with 19 bases lying between them. The CDR3 loop reads CASSLVQGPRGEQYF. Written as DNA, the CDR3 is TGCGCCAGCAGCTTGGTCCAGGGGCCCAGGGGAGAGCAGTATTTT.

V usage is TRBV27 and J usage is TRBJ2-7; 7 bases map to TRBD2. Germline V gene lookup returns CDR1 MNHEY and CDR2 SMNVEV (reference sequence). The CDR3 extends over 14 amino acids. V dropped 8 bases and J dropped 0; count of bases not matched to a gene: 7. The CDR3 nucleotides read TGTGCCAGCTCGTTCACTAGCGACTCCTACGAGCAGTACTTC. This gives the protein CASSFTSDSYEQYF.

This clone was recorded only once. The chain carries TRBV6-5 and TRBJ1-6; D not certain. Germline loops: CDR1 MNHEY, CDR2 SVGAGI. The CDR3 covers 14 residues. Between the trimmed V and J ends, which lost 5 bases and 0 bases, there was a span of 5 bases. As DNA, the CDR3 is TGTGCCAGCAGTCGTAGCTCCTATAATTCACCCCTCCACTTT. This gives the protein CASSRSSYNSPLHF.

The table lists this clone with a few counts. The chain combines TRBV5-4 with TRBJ1-1; D gene unclear. The CDR3 runs 17 residues. The V gene lost 3 bases and the J gene lost 6 bases, with 24 bases spanning the gap. CDR1 SGHNT and CDR2 YYREEE come from the germline V gene (reference sequence). This chain's CDR3 is CASSSPPIGRGSAEAFF. The DNA of the CDR3 is TGTGCCAGCAGCTCCCCTCCCATAGGGCGGGGTAGCGCTGAAGCTTTCTTT. The entire variable domain, with the rest obtained from reference TRBV5-4 and TRBJ1-1, is as follows: ETGVTQSPTHLIKTRGQQVTLRCSSQSGHNTVSWYQQALGQGPQFIFQYYREEENGRGNFPPRFSGLQFPNYSSELNVNALELDDSALYLCASSSPPIGRGSAEAFFGQGTRLTVV.

V and J are TRBV19 and TRBJ2-7, with 9 bases fitting TRBD1. The CDR3 is 15 amino acids. Germline loops: CDR1 LNHDA, CDR2 SQIVND (reference sequence). V was clipped by 5 bases and J by 5 bases; unmatched bases: 10. The CDR3 DNA reads as TGTGCCAGTAGTGGCCTATGGACAGGGGTCAACGAGCAGTACTTC. Translated, it gives CASSGLWTGVNEQYF. The whole variable domain, filled in from reference TRBV19 and TRBJ2-7, reads DGGITQSPKYLFRKEGQNVTLSCEQNLNHDAMYWYRQDPGQGLRLIYYSQIVNDFQKGDIAEGYSVSREKKESFPLTVTSAQKNPTAFYLCASSGLWTGVNEQYFGPGTRLTVT.

J is TRBJ2-7 and V is TRBV5-1; 9 positions agree with TRBD1. J gave up 5 bases and V 3 bases, and 6 bases lay outside the gene matches. CDR1 is SGHRS, CDR2 YFSETQ, per germline. The CDR3 loop spans 14 amino acids. CDR3 DNA sequence: TGCGCCAGCAGCTCCTCGACAGGGGGGAACGAGCAGTACTTC. The encoded protein is CASSSSTGGNEQYF. Full variable domain (missing parts from reference TRBV5-1 and TRBJ2-7): KAGVTQTPRYLIKTRGQQVTLSCSPISGHRSVSWYQQTPGQGLQFLFEYFSETQRNKGNFPGRFSGRQFSNSRSEMNVSTLELGDSALYLCASSSSTGGNEQYFGPGTRLTVT.

The chain uses TRBV21-1 and TRBJ2-5; the table calls TRBD2, which could not be checked here. TRBV21-1 corresponds to a pseudogene. This CDR3 is built from 15 residues. DNA of the CDR3: TGTGCCAGCAGCGACGGGGGGGGCTACCAAGAGACCCAGTACTTC. As protein: CASSDGGGYQETQYF.

The chain carries TRBV2 and TRBJ2-7; no clear D. The CDR3 is made up of 13 amino acids. The germline gives CDR1 SNHLY, CDR2 FYNNEI. Trimming took 5 bases from V and 4 from J, leaving 12 bases between them. The CDR3, as DNA: TGTGCCAGCAGTATTTCTATCGGTTACGAGCAGTACTTC. It codes for CASSISIGYEQYF.